The entry below gives a single T cell receptor (beta chain) sequence along with its context. An end of the junction does not agree with germline; a read error may underlie this. The CDR3 runs to 16 residues. Germline values: CDR1 SGHAT, CDR2 FQNNGV. The data are from a study of blood T cells in healthy people across ages. PCR was performed a second time for roughly 7 to 12 cycles using a sample-barcoded 5' primer and a J-beta primer mix. Using its own MiXCR run on the 5' RACE reads, TCRdb lists one record per CDR3 protein. The sample yields more than 900,000 distinct CDR3 sequences, 25% to 35% seen once. The sample also formed part of further work on T cells of mothers and their children.

Sequences were obtained from blood. This TCR came from a woman aged 40 to 50 in good health. V gene TRBV11-2 combines with J gene TRBJ2-3; tentative D call: TRBD2 (6 bases). The CDR3 reads CASSFGAGGRADAQYF. For the CDR3, the DNA is TGTGCCAGCAGCTTCGGAGCGGGCGGACGGGCAGATGCGCAGTATTTT.